Following are 18 T cell receptor beta chains from one sample sequenced in a study of T-cell reconstitution after alpha-beta-depleted transplantation in children. During its preparation, the TCRbeta library received unique molecular identifiers. One entry per CDR3 protein results from TCRdb running MiXCR on the PCR reads. This table holds 200,000 to 250,000 distinct CDR3 sequences, around 7.8% found once. The sequenced sample was PBMCs, mostly from graft donor cells, obtained 180 days after TCRalphabeta/CD19-depleted stem cell transplant. The receptors come from a male patient between 5 and 17 years old who had a stem cell transplant for acute lymphoblastic leukemia, so the T cells may come from the graft donor.

This clonotype has at least ten counts. The chain carries TRBV28 and TRBJ1-2; 7 bases match TRBD1. This CDR3 has 14 amino acids. The V gene end was trimmed by 6 bases and the J gene end by 8 bases; junction bases not matched to a gene: 12. The germline CDR1 and CDR2 sequences are MDHEN and SYDVKM. Here the CDR3 DNA reads TGTGCCAGCAGCTCAGGGGGATCTAGGGGCGGCTACACCTTC. Its translation: CASSSGGSRGGYTF.

V usage is TRBV7-6 and J usage is TRBJ2-7; tentatively, D is TRBD1 or TRBD2 (5 bases each). The germline V gene encodes CDR1 SGHVS and CDR2 FNYEAQ. There are 13 residues in the CDR3. Trimming pared 4 bases from V and 5 bases from J, leaving 12 bases between. CDR3 DNA sequence: TGTGCCAGCAGCTGGGACGGAGGCAACGAGCAGTACTTC. Protein product: CASSWDGGNEQYF.

This clonotype was seen at least ten times. The chain recombines TRBV4-1 with TRBJ1-2, with D possibly being TRBD1 (6 bases). Germline-derived CDR1 and CDR2 are MGHRA and YSYEKL. The CDR3 runs 14 residues. V was shortened by 2 bases and J by 7 bases, with 14 bases between the two germline ends. The CDR3 is CASSQLTGRAGYTF. The DNA of the CDR3 is TGCGCCAGCAGCCAACTAACAGGGCGAGCTGGCTACACCTTC.

This clonotype appeared many times. The rearrangement links TRBV19 to TRBJ1-1, with TRBD1 as a possible D gene (6 bases). The V gene lost 1 base and the J gene lost 1 base, with 7 bases spanning the gap. The CDR3 is made up of 14 amino acids. Germline V lookup: CDR1 LNHDA, CDR2 SQIVND (reference sequence). The CDR3 DNA reads TGTGCCAGTAGTATAGCGGGGGCGAACACTGAAGCTTTCTTT. As protein: CASSIAGANTEAFF.

V gene TRBV20-1 combines with J gene TRBJ2-5, with 10 bases matching TRBD2. The CDR3 has 13 residues. V gave up 7 bases and J gave up 5 bases; unmatched junction bases: 7. Germline CDR1 is DFQATT and CDR2 is SNEGSKA (reference sequence). CDR3 bases: TGCAGTGGGGAGAGCGGGGGGGACGAGACCCAGTACTTC. Translation: CSGESGGDETQYF.

This clonotype was recorded at least ten times. The chain couples TRBV12-3 or TRBV12-4 to TRBJ2-1; 13 bases align to TRBD2. The ends lost 6 bases at V and 6 bases at J; junction bases unmatched: 5. The CDR3 covers 15 residues. This CDR3 is CASSLGLAGANEQFF. The CDR3 DNA is TGTGCCAGCAGCCTCGGACTAGCGGGAGCCAATGAGCAGTTCTTC.

Note on this clonotype: A much larger clone is a single base away; this may be a read error. This sequence joins TRBV20-1 and TRBJ1-1, with 7 bases identical to TRBD1. This CDR3 region has 14 residues. CDR1 and CDR2 from the germline V gene are DFQATT and SNEGSKA (reference sequence). CDR3 amino acids: CSARVAGGGTEALF. In nucleotides, the CDR3 is TGCAGTGCTAGAGTGGCAGGGGGAGGTACTGAAGCTTTATTT.

This clonotype came up many times. This rearrangement joins TRBV4-1 to TRBJ2-7; D perhaps matches TRBD1 (6 bases). CDR1 MGHRA and CDR2 YSYEKL come from the germline V gene. This CDR3 contains 14 residues. With 4 bases removed from V and 1 base from J, the gap between germline ends came to 11 bases. The CDR3 loop is CASSLTTGSYEQYF. Here the CDR3 DNA reads TGCGCCAGCAGCCTTACGACAGGATCCTACGAGCAGTACTTC.

The table lists this clonotype with many counts. This chain connects TRBV10-3 to TRBJ2-7, with 10 bases identical to TRBD2. The CDR3 runs 15 residues. CDR1 ENHRY and CDR2 SYGVKD come from the germline V gene. The ends lost 10 bases at V and 2 bases at J; junction bases unmatched: 11. In DNA form, the CDR3 reads TGTGCCACCCTACTTCTAGCGGGAGAGACCTACGAGCAGTACTTC. Its protein product is CATLLLAGETYEQYF.

This clonotype was seen many times. This CDR3 reads CASSSGGNEQFF. The DNA of the CDR3 is TGTGCCAGCAGCTCAGGGGGGAATGAGCAGTTCTTC. The J gene is TRBJ2-1, the V gene TRBV12-3 or TRBV12-4, with D perhaps matching TRBD1 (7 bases). The CDR3 loop spans 12 amino acids. V dropped 6 bases and J dropped 7 bases, with 10 bases sitting between them.

The DNA for the CDR3 is TGTGCCAGCGGACGCTATAGCGGGGGGGGGTACAATGAGCAGTTCTTC. Residues: CASGRYSGGGYNEQFF. The V and J genes are TRBV11-2 and TRBJ2-1, with TRBD2 identical over 11 bases. CDR3 length equals 16 residues. Germline trimming cut 8 bases from V and 4 bases from J; bases unmatched to any gene: 10. Germline CDR1 is SGHAT and CDR2 is FQNNGV.

The chain employs TRBV28 and TRBJ2-5; the D is unclear. CDR1 is MDHEN and CDR2 is SYDVKM in the germline V gene. The CDR3 has 15 amino acids. The V and J ends lost 7 bases and 2 bases respectively, with 17 bases between them. As DNA, the CDR3 is TGTGCCAGCACCACTATGAGTTTTTTTCAAGAGACCCAGTACTTC. It encodes CASTTMSFFQETQYF.

This clonotype was counted many times. The J gene is TRBJ2-7, the V gene TRBV11-2; 12 nucleotides line up with TRBD2. Per the germline V gene, CDR1 is SGHAT and CDR2 is FQNNGV. The CDR3 covers 16 residues. Trimming cost V 3 bases and J 5 bases; bases outside gene matches: 8. This CDR3 reads CASSLTSGSNWDEQYF. As DNA, the CDR3 is TGTGCCAGCAGCTTGACTAGCGGGAGTAATTGGGACGAGCAGTACTTC.

This chain connects TRBV20-1 to TRBJ2-7, with 10 positions matching TRBD1. V was pared by 5 bases and J by 2 bases, with 6 bases of the junction left unmatched. The germline CDR1 and CDR2 sequences are DFQATT and SNEGSKA (reference sequence). This CDR3 has 14 amino acids. CDR3 DNA: TGCAGTGCTTTTGGGACAGGGGTCACCTACGAGCAGTACTTC. Protein: CSAFGTGVTYEQYF.

This clonotype was recorded at least ten times. V is TRBV11-2 and J is TRBJ2-3; D may be TRBD2 (5 bases). The CDR3 sequence is 16 residues long. CDR1 is SGHAT, CDR2 FQNNGV, per germline. V dropped 5 bases and J dropped 2 bases, with 17 bases sitting between them. The CDR3 nucleotides read TGTGCCAGCAGCGCCGGGATCAACCTTTTCACAGATACGCAGTATTTT. Translating it yields CASSAGINLFTDTQYF. Full variable domain (missing parts from reference TRBV11-2 and TRBJ2-3): EAGVAQSPRYKIIEKRQSVAFWCNPISGHATLYWYQQILGQGPKLLIQFQNNGVVDDSQLPKDRFSAERLKGVDSTLKIQPAKLEDSAVYLCASSAGINLFTDTQYFGPGTRLTVL.

This clonotype was recorded a few times. V usage is TRBV6-4 and J usage is TRBJ2-1; unclear D gene. Looked up from germline, CDR1 is MRHNA and CDR2 is SNTAGT. The ends were cut back, 7 bases at V and 9 bases at J, with 13 bases in the middle. This CDR3 comprises 12 residues. CDR3 sequence reads: CASNSPHTEQFF. For the CDR3, the DNA is TGTGCCAGCAACAGTCCCCACACTGAGCAGTTCTTC.

At least ten counts were recorded for this clonotype. The chain has TRBV20-1 and TRBJ1-5; no clear D gene. The CDR3 is 13 residues long. The V gene's germline CDR1 is DFQATT and CDR2 SNEGSKA (reference sequence). V lost 0 bases, J lost 11 bases, and 14 bases lay in between. The CDR3 DNA is TGCAGTGCTAGAGATCGAGGTCAGGAGGCCCAGCATTTT. As protein: CSARDRGQEAQHF.

This clonotype was picked up many times. CDR3 DNA sequence: TGTGCCAGCAGTTTCCCCCCACAGGGCGGGAGGGCCCTCGAAGAGCAGTTCTTC. Its protein is CASSFPPQGGRALEEQFF. The J gene is TRBJ2-1, the V gene TRBV28; 9 bases are shared with TRBD2. This CDR3 is built from 18 residues. J was trimmed by 10 bases and V by 3 bases; bases with no gene match: 19. Germline CDR1 reads MDHEN; CDR2 reads SYDVKM.